This T cell receptor (beta chain) was observed in a study of post-analysis software for immune sequencing data. Study background: Some patients lacked subtype; others had relapsing-remitting, secondary progressive or progressive-relapsing disease.

In this sample, this clonotype turned up a few times. Its antigen is as yet unknown. Sequencing libraries made from TCR beta cDNA carried unique molecular identifiers. Around 460,000 cDNA molecules came from around 1 to 10 million T cells. Via MiXCR, TCRdb re-called the PCR reads, giving one row per CDR3 protein. The table has fewer than 850,000 distinct CDR3 sequences, 25% to 30% seen once. Notes on the study in general: By F measure, samples from a shared preparation batch strongly co-clustered. The study found significantly lower normalized Chao1 diversity in multiple sclerosis patients than in controls. In patients, TRBV5-6, TRBV5-1 and TRBV20-1 belonged to five TRBV segments found more frequently than in controls.

The germline V gene encodes CDR1 MNHEY and CDR2 SVGAGI. Trimming cost V 5 bases and J 3 bases, with 12 bases left between them. The CDR3 length is 14 residues. Sequenced input: blood. The sequence was obtained from a girl aged 10-17 years with multiple sclerosis. This sequence joins TRBV6-5 and TRBJ2-3; D remains unclear. The CDR3 is CASSTLTGTDTQYF. The CDR3 bases are TGTGCCAGCAGTACGCTTACCGGAACAGATACGCAGTATTTT.